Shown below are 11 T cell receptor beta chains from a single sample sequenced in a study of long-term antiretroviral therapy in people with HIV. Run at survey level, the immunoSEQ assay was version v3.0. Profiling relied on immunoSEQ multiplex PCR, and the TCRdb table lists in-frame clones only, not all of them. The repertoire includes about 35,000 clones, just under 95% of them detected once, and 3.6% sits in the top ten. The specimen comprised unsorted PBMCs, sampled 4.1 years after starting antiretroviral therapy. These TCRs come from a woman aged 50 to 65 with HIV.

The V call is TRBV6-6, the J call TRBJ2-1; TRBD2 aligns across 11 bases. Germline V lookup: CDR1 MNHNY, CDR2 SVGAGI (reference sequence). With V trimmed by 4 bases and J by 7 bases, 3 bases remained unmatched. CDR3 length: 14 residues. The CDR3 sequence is CASSWGLAENEQFF. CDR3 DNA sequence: TGTGCCAGCAGTTGGGGACTAGCGGAGAATGAGCAGTTCTTC.

CDR3 region: CASRSRGGRTEAFF. Here the CDR3 DNA reads TGTGCCAGCAGGAGTCGGGGGGGAAGGACTGAAGCTTTCTTT. The V and J genes are TRBV2 and TRBJ1-1; a weak D match, TRBD1 (5 bases). The CDR3 runs to 14 residues. The germline V gene has CDR1 SNHLY and CDR2 FYNNEI. The V gene lost 6 bases and the J gene lost 5 bases, with 16 bases spanning the gap.

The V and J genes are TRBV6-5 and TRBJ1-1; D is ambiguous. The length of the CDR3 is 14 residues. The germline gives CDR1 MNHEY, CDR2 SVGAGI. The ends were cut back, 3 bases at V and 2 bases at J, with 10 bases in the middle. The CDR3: CASSYNEANTEAFF. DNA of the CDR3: TGTGCCAGCAGTTATAATGAAGCCAACACTGAAGCTTTCTTT.

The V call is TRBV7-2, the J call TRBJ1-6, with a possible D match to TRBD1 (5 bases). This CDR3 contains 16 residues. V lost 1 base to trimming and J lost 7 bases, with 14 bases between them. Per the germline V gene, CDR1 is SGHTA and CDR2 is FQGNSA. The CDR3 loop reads CASSLGGRGGNSPLHF. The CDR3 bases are TGTGCCAGCAGCTTAGGTGGTAGGGGAGGGAATTCACCCCTCCACTTT.

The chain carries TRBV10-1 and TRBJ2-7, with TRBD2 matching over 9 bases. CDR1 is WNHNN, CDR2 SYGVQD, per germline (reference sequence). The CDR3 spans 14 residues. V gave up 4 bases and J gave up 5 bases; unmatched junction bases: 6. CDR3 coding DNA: TGCGCCAGCAGTGCTAGCGGGGTACTCGACGAGCAGTACTTC. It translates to CASSASGVLDEQYF.

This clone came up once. This CDR3 is CASSQGTGGSGNTIYF. In DNA, the CDR3 is TGTGCCAGCAGCCAGGGGACAGGGGGATCTGGAAACACCATATATTTT. The gene calls are TRBV7-6 and TRBJ1-3; 11 bases align to TRBD1. The germline gives CDR1 SGHVS, CDR2 FNYEAQ. The V and J ends lost 5 bases and 1 base, in that order; junction bases with no gene match: 4. The CDR3 sequence is 16 residues long.

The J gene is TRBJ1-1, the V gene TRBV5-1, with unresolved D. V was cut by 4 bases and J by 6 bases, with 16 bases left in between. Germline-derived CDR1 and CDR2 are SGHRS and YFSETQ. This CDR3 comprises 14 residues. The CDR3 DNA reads TGCGCCAGCAGCCCCTCGGAATTCGCGGCTGAAGCTTTCTTT. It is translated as CASSPSEFAAEAFF.

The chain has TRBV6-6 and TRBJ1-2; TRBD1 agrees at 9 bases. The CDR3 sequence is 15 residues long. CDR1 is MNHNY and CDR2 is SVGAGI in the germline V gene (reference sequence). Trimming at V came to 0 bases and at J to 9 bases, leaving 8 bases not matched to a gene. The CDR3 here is CASSYSSGQGRSYTF. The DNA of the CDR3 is TGTGCCAGCAGTTACTCGTCGGGACAGGGAAGAAGCTACACCTTC.

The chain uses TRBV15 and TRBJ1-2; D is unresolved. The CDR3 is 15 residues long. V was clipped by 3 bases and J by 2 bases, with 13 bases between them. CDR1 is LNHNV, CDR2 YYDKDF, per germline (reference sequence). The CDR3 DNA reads TGTGCCACCAGCAGGCGAGTTCCGGAGAACTATGGCTACACCTTC. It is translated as CATSRRVPENYGYTF.

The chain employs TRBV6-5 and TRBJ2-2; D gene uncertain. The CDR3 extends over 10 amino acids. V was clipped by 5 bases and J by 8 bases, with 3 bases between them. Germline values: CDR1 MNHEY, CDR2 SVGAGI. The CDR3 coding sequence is TGTGCCAGCAGTGTGGGGGAGCTGTTTTTT. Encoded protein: CASSVGELFF.

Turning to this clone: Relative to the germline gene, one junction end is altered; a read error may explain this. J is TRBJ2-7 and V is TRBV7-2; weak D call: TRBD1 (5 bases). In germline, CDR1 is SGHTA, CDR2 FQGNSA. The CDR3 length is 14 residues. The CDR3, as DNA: TGTGCCAGCACCTTAGCAGGGATGGGTTACGAGCAGTACTTC. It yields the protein CASTLAGMGYEQYF.